Presented here are 32 T cell receptor beta chains from one specimen sequenced in a study of cytomegalovirus exposure and HLA in healthy donors. 13 Jbeta primers and 60 Vbeta primers were used for the PCR. Sequenced by immunoSEQ multiplex PCR; TCRdb stores in-frame clones only, minus some. This table has 100,000 to 130,000 clones, over 80% appearing once. The sample comprised PBMCs. The receptors here all came from a man aged 30-40 years in good health and CMV-seropositive.

The gene calls are TRBV5-1 and TRBJ1-1; possibly TRBD1 for D (5 bases). Trimming removed 2 bases from V and 1 base from J, with 15 bases in between. CDR3 length: 16 amino acids. The germline V gene has CDR1 SGHRS and CDR2 YFSETQ. CDR3 sequence reads: CASSFGQRGPNTEAFF. DNA of the CDR3: TGCGCCAGCAGCTTCGGACAAAGAGGACCGAACACTGAAGCTTTCTTT.

This clone has a handful of counts. DNA of the CDR3: TGTGCCAGCTCTCCCGGGACAGGTGACCCTGAAGCTTTCTTT. It translates to CASSPGTGDPEAFF. This chain links TRBV18 with TRBJ1-1; 8 nucleotides agree with TRBD1. CDR1 is KGHSH, CDR2 LQKENI, per germline. This CDR3 contains 14 residues. V lost 6 bases and J lost 6; bases outside the gene matches: 9.

The table lists this clone with a count of one. The identical CDR3 is also encoded by other nucleotide sequences in the sample. The gene calls are TRBV6-1 and TRBJ2-7; 9 bases line up with TRBD1. Germline lookup yields CDR1 MNHNS and CDR2 SASEGT. J gave up 6 bases and V 8 bases, and 8 bases lay outside the gene matches. The CDR3 runs to 13 residues. The CDR3, as DNA: TGTGCCAGCGAGACAGGGGGGTGGTTCGAGCAGTACTTC. Encoded protein: CASETGGWFEQYF.

The chain uses TRBV6-5 and TRBJ1-4; TRBD1 matches at 10 bases. The CDR3 loop spans 15 amino acids. The ends lost 1 base at V and 7 bases at J; junction bases unmatched: 3. Germline V lookup: CDR1 MNHEY, CDR2 SVGAGI. The CDR3 is CASSYLTGGGEKLFF. The CDR3 bases are TGTGCCAGCAGTTACTTGACAGGGGGCGGTGAAAAACTGTTTTTT.

This clone turned up a few times. Distinct nucleotide sequences in the sample also encode this CDR3. This rearrangement joins TRBV7-9 to TRBJ2-5, with TRBD2 matching 10 bases. The V gene end was trimmed by 1 base and the J gene end by 2 bases; junction bases not matched to a gene: 1. Germline lookup yields CDR1 SEHNR and CDR2 FQNEAQ (reference sequence). The CDR3 is made up of 15 amino acids. The CDR3 protein is CASSLEAGGQETQYF. For the CDR3, the DNA is TGTGCCAGCAGCTTAGAAGCGGGGGGGCAAGAGACCCAGTACTTC.

V and J are TRBV7-8 and TRBJ1-6; no firm D call. The CDR3 spans 14 residues. Germline V CDR1 and CDR2: SGHVS, FQNEAQ. The V gene lost 6 bases and the J gene lost 5 bases, with 11 bases spanning the gap. The CDR3 DNA follows: TGTGCCAGCAGTACAGCTGTCCATAATTCACCCCTCCACTTT. As protein: CASSTAVHNSPLHF.

The genes are TRBV6-5 and TRBJ2-7; D is perhaps TRBD1 (6 bases). Germline CDR1 reads MNHEY; CDR2 reads SVGAGI. Trimming removed 6 bases at V and 2 bases at J, with 14 bases between. The CDR3 length is 14 residues. CDR3 sequence: CASRETGIPYEQYF. The CDR3, as DNA: TGTGCCAGCAGGGAAACAGGGATTCCCTACGAGCAGTACTTC.

This rearrangement joins TRBV9 to TRBJ1-5; TRBD1 matches at 7 bases. The V gene's germline CDR1 is SGDLS and CDR2 YYNGEE. V was pared by 3 bases and J by 4 bases, with 7 bases of the junction left unmatched. CDR3 length: 15 amino acids. CDR3 loop: CASSAGQNTNQPQHF. CDR3 coding DNA: TGTGCCAGCAGCGCGGGACAGAATACTAATCAGCCCCAGCATTTT.

This rearrangement joins TRBV5-4 to TRBJ1-2; perhaps TRBD1 as D (6 bases). V gave up 4 bases and J gave up 2 bases, with 9 bases separating them. Germline CDR1 reads SGHNT; CDR2 reads YYREEE (reference sequence). CDR3 length equals 13 residues. The CDR3 bases are TGTGCCAGCAGCGTCAGGGGAAACTATGGCTACACCTTC. As protein: CASSVRGNYGYTF.

The chain has TRBV9 and TRBJ2-1; 13 positions agree with TRBD2. Per the germline V gene, CDR1 is SGDLS and CDR2 is YYNGEE. The CDR3 spans 13 residues. The V segment lost 7 bases and the J segment 9 bases; nucleotides outside the gene matches: 4. DNA for the CDR3: TGTGCCAGCCGGACTAGCGGGGGTGCTGAGCAGTTCTTC. Translation gives CASRTSGGAEQFF.

This CDR3 reads CAIKQDPNSPLHF. DNA of the CDR3: TGTGCCATCAAGCAGGATCCGAATTCACCCCTCCACTTT. V usage is TRBV10-3 and J usage is TRBJ1-6; unclear D gene. Germline V gene data show CDR1 as ENHRY and CDR2 as SYGVKD. Trimming stripped 7 bases from V and 7 bases from J, with 11 bases between. The CDR3 is 13 amino acids.

The chain links TRBV11-2 to TRBJ2-1, with a possible D match to TRBD2 (5 bases). This CDR3 region has 18 residues. V lost 3 bases to trimming and J lost 5 bases, with 23 bases between them. The V gene's germline CDR1 is SGHAT and CDR2 FQNNGV. The CDR3 sequence is CASSLSGIVVRGHNEQFF. DNA of the CDR3: TGTGCCAGCAGCTTGTCGGGGATCGTCGTCCGCGGCCACAATGAGCAGTTCTTC.

CDR3 residues: CASSRGSTGMKEETQYF. For the CDR3, the DNA is TGTGCCAGCAGTAGGGGGTCAACAGGGATGAAAGAAGAGACCCAGTACTTC. The V and J genes are TRBV7-9 and TRBJ2-5, with D perhaps matching TRBD1 (6 bases). V lost 6 bases and J 3 bases, leaving 23 bases between the germline ends. This CDR3 region has 17 residues. CDR1 is SEHNR, CDR2 FQNEAQ, per germline (reference sequence).

Of note for this clone: One end of the junction varies from germline; a read error may be responsible. The chain joins TRBV7-9 to TRBJ2-7; 9 bases match TRBD1. The germline CDR1 and CDR2 sequences are SEHNR and FQNEAQ (reference sequence). CDR3 length equals 15 residues. The CDR3 DNA follows: TGTTCCAGCAGTTCAGGGACAGGGAACTCCTACGAGCAGTACTTC. Encoded protein: CSSSSGTGNSYEQYF.

This clone was picked up one time. As DNA, the CDR3 is TGTGCCAGCAGAGATGGGAGCTCCTACAATGAGCAGTTCTTC. This sequence encodes CASRDGSSYNEQFF. V usage is TRBV28 and J usage is TRBJ2-1; maybe TRBD2 (5 bases). The CDR3 is 14 residues long. CDR1 and CDR2 from the germline V gene are MDHEN and SYDVKM. V lost 6 bases to trimming and J lost 0 bases, with 9 bases between them.

On this clone: An end of the junction differs from the germline gene, which may be a read error. The chain recombines TRBV7-9 with TRBJ2-7, with a tentative D call TRBD1 (5 bases). Germline V gives CDR1 SEHNR, CDR2 FQNEAQ (reference sequence). CDR3 length: 15 amino acids. This chain's CDR3 is CSSSLADRFTYEQYF. The CDR3 DNA is TGTTCCAGCAGCTTAGCCGACAGATTTACCTACGAGCAGTACTTC.

This clone was seen a single time. CDR3 in DNA: TGTGCCAGCAGTGAACAGGGGCGCGAGGGCTACACCTTC. Its protein is CASSEQGREGYTF. The genes are TRBV2 and TRBJ1-2; D perhaps matches TRBD1 (6 bases). The germline CDR1 and CDR2 sequences are SNHLY and FYNNEI. The CDR3 spans 13 residues. The ends were cut back, 2 bases at V and 8 bases at J, with 12 bases in the middle.

This sequence joins TRBV7-3 and TRBJ2-3, with D possibly being TRBD1 (5 bases). V lost 2 bases, J lost 0 bases, and 12 bases lay in between. This CDR3 is 16 amino acids long. CDR1 is SGHTA, CDR2 FQGTGA, per germline. The DNA of the CDR3 is TGTGCCAGCAGCTTAGTGCGACAGCTCAGCACAGATACGCAGTATTTT. It specifies CASSLVRQLSTDTQYF.

The genes are TRBV11-3 and TRBJ1-6; 10 nucleotides agree with TRBD1. The germline V gene encodes CDR1 SGHNT and CDR2 YENEEA. The CDR3 covers 19 residues. Trimming removed 3 bases from V and 7 bases from J; junction bases left unmatched: 15. The CDR3 DNA reads as TGTGCCAGCAGCTTCCGGGACAGGGGACGAGGCCTTTGGAATTCACCCCTCCACTTT. Translation gives CASSFRDRGRGLWNSPLHF.

Concerning this clone: Germline and junction disagree at one end, which may indicate a read error. This sequence joins TRBV7-9 and TRBJ1-1; D may be TRBD1 (6 bases). The CDR3 extends over 12 amino acids. CDR1 is SEHNR, CDR2 FQNEAQ, per germline (reference sequence). The DNA of the CDR3 is TGTTCCAGCAGCCAGTCAGGGGTTGAAGCTTTCTTT. This sequence encodes CSSSQSGVEAFF.

For the CDR3, the DNA is TGTGCCAGCAGTTCTTACACCGGGGAGCTGTTTTTT. Protein: CASSSYTGELFF. The chain links TRBV6-5 to TRBJ2-2; no clear D. Trimming shortened V by 4 bases and J by 3 bases, and 3 bases separated the two germline ends. Per the germline V gene, CDR1 is MNHEY and CDR2 is SVGAGI. This CDR3 contains 12 residues.

This chain uses TRBV5-6 with TRBJ1-1; D is unclear. Germline lookup yields CDR1 SGHDT and CDR2 YYEEEE. CDR3 size: 16 residues. V lost 1 base, J lost 7 bases, and 20 bases lay in between. This CDR3 reads CASSLSQLIRHSEAFF. For the CDR3, the DNA is TGTGCCAGCAGCTTGTCCCAATTAATACGCCACAGTGAAGCTTTCTTT.

V and J are TRBV6-1 and TRBJ2-7; TRBD2 is a possible D gene (5 bases). The J call could be wrong; TRBJ2-5 is a better fit for the DNA end. Germline V gene lookup returns CDR1 MNHNS and CDR2 SASEGT. This CDR3 contains 15 residues. The CDR3 sequence is CASSESGGSQETQYF. The DNA for the CDR3 is TGTGCCAGCAGTGAATCCGGAGGTTCCCAAGAGACCCAGTACTTC.

This clone was seen a few times. The J gene is TRBJ1-1, the V gene TRBV9; 7 bases agree with TRBD1. The CDR3 sequence is 16 residues long. V lost 0 bases to trimming and J lost 5 bases; unmatched junction nucleotides: 10. The germline gives CDR1 SGDLS, CDR2 YYNGEE. CDR3 sequence reads: CASSVVSGGVGTEAFF. DNA of the CDR3: TGTGCCAGCAGCGTAGTGTCAGGGGGAGTGGGGACTGAAGCTTTCTTT. Full variable domain (outside the CDR3, taken from reference TRBV9 and TRBJ1-1): DSGVTQTPKHLITATGQRVTLRCSPRSGDLSVYWYQQSLDQGLQFLIQYYNGEERAKGNILERFSAQQFPDLHSELNLSSLELGDSALYFCASSVVSGGVGTEAFFGQGTRLTVV.

The CDR3 is CASSELLGAGYTF. The CDR3 DNA reads TGTGCCAGCAGTGAATTGCTGGGGGCGGGCTACACCTTC. The V and J genes are TRBV25-1 and TRBJ1-2, with a possible D match to TRBD1 (6 bases). Trimming removed 1 base from V and 8 bases from J, with 11 bases in between. CDR1 is MGHDK and CDR2 is SYGVNS in the germline V gene. The CDR3 covers 13 residues.

This chain joins TRBV15 and TRBJ2-5; the match to TRBD2 covers 16 bases. The CDR3 length is 20 residues. V lost 0 bases and J lost 6; bases outside the gene matches: 13. Germline V CDR1 and CDR2: LNHNV, YYDKDF (reference sequence). The CDR3, as DNA: TGTGCCACCAGCAGAGATCATCCCGGGACTAGCGGGGGGGCCGGGAAGACCCAGTACTTC. Amino acids: CATSRDHPGTSGGAGKTQYF.

J is TRBJ1-2 and V is TRBV10-3; 8 positions match TRBD1. With 7 bases clipped from V and 4 bases from J, the junction kept 8 bases outside the gene matches. This CDR3 has 14 residues. The germline V gene has CDR1 ENHRY and CDR2 SYGVKD. CDR3 coding DNA: TGTGCCATCACCCGACAGGGGATGGGCTATGGCTACACCTTC. It codes for CAITRQGMGYGYTF.

This chain links TRBV2 with TRBJ2-1, with TRBD2 identical over 9 bases. CDR3 length: 15 residues. With 6 bases clipped from V and 2 bases from J, the junction kept 5 bases outside the gene matches. CDR1 is SNHLY and CDR2 is FYNNEI in the germline V gene. In nucleotides, the CDR3 is TGTGCCAGCAGCCCTAGCGGGGCCGCCTACAATGAGCAGTTCTTC. This sequence encodes CASSPSGAAYNEQFF. The variable domain in full, with the rest retrieved from reference TRBV2 and TRBJ2-1, is EPEVTQTPSHQVTQMGQEVILRCVPISNHLYFYWYRQILGQKVEFLVSFYNNEISEKSEIFDDQFSVERPDGSNFTLKIRSTKLEDSAMYFCASSPSGAAYNEQFFGPGTRLTVL.

Written as DNA, the CDR3 is TGTGCCAGCAGCCCACGGTCCACCCTCAATTCACCCCTCCACTTT. Translation gives CASSPRSTLNSPLHF. V is TRBV2 and J is TRBJ1-6; D gene uncertain. The germline V gene has CDR1 SNHLY and CDR2 FYNNEI. Trimming took 6 bases from V and 7 from J, leaving 16 bases between them. The length of the CDR3 is 15 residues.

The DNA of the CDR3 is TGCGCCAGCAGCCAAGAAGTGGAGGTTGGCTACACCTTC. Translating gives CASSQEVEVGYTF. V usage is TRBV4-1 and J usage is TRBJ1-2; no reliable D call. The germline V gene encodes CDR1 MGHRA and CDR2 YSYEKL. The CDR3 is made up of 13 amino acids. Between the trimmed V and J ends, which lost 0 bases and 7 bases, there was a span of 9 bases.

This clone appeared once. The V and J genes are TRBV9 and TRBJ1-6; 7 bases fit TRBD1. Germline V lookup: CDR1 SGDLS, CDR2 YYNGEE. CDR3 length equals 16 residues. V gave up 0 bases and J gave up 5 bases; unmatched junction bases: 5. In DNA, the CDR3 is TGTGCCAGCAGCGTAGACAGAGGGACAGATAATTCACCCCTCCACTTT. Translated: CASSVDRGTDNSPLHF.

The genes are TRBV5-1 and TRBJ1-3; no reliable D call. V was trimmed by 0 bases and J by 0 bases, leaving 4 bases between them. CDR1 and CDR2 from the germline V gene are SGHRS and YFSETQ. The CDR3 is 14 residues long. The CDR3 reads CASSLDGSGNTIYF. CDR3 nucleotide sequence: TGCGCCAGCAGCTTGGACGGCTCTGGAAACACCATATATTTT.